This T cell receptor beta chain was sequenced in a study of shared clonotypes between healthy human individuals. At the level of the study: Samples came from a couple of female and three male donors aged 18 to 49.

Study outcomes and limitations: The genetic and exposure-history diversity represented was limited by few donors. Larger richness was generally estimated for naive than memory subsets.

Concerning this clone itself: Its specificity is unknown.

Method: immunoSEQ multiplex PCR; TCRdb's copy keeps in-frame clones and lacks some. Here the sample spans fewer than 3 million clones, less than 95% being singletons. The germline V and J ends were trimmed by 11 bases and 0 bases, with 17 bases remaining between them. The CDR3 runs to 14 residues. CDR1 SNHLY and CDR2 FYNNEI come from the germline V gene. J is TRBJ2-7 and V is TRBV2; D ambiguous. Specimen: naive CD4+ T cells from PBMCs. Subset specified: CD45RA+ positively selected. This clonotype was sampled from a man between 18 and 35 years old in good health. Some clones in this sample may be carry-over from other donors' samples. The CDR3 nucleotides read TGTGCCTCCCGGGTTGAGATAAGCTCCTACGAGCAGTACTTC. It is translated as CASRVEISSYEQYF.